This entry describes one T cell receptor (beta chain). Its antigen is still unknown. V trimming: 7 bases; J trimming: 0 bases; junction bases outside the gene matches: 20. CDR1 and CDR2 from the germline V gene are MNHEY and SMNVEV (reference sequence). The CDR3 length is 22 residues. Clones were sequenced by immunoSEQ multiplex PCR, and TCRdb holds only the in-frame ones, with some missing. The repertoire holds 200,000 or so clones, roughly 84% seen once, with 1.5% to 2% in the top ten. The data are from a study of cytomegalovirus exposure and HLA in healthy donors. Study-wide background: According to later analysis, the same platform produced the 130 or so validation and 600 to 800 first-cohort repertoires.

The study's findings and limits: A classifier reportedly called cytomegalovirus status with high sensitivity and specificity. Usually a TCR sequence was rare, but some public TCRs were found in many donors.

The sample taken for sequencing was PBMCs. The origin of this receptor is a woman under 30 in good health and CMV-seropositive. The chain couples TRBV27 to TRBJ2-1; 14 nucleotides match TRBD2. CDR3 sequence reads: CASNSGLAGGVSSISSYNEQFF. The CDR3, as DNA: TGTGCCAGCAATTCAGGACTAGCGGGAGGCGTTTCCTCAATAAGCTCCTACAATGAGCAGTTCTTC.